This T cell receptor beta chain was profiled in a study of CD8 T cells in ankylosing spondylitis. The trim removed 10 bases at V and 0 bases at J, leaving 3 bases unmatched. This CDR3 region has 13 residues. Germline V gene lookup returns CDR1 MNHEY and CDR2 SVGEGT. This clonotype has a count of ten or more. No antigen is known for it. TCRdb redid the calling of the 5' RACE reads with MiXCR, one entry per CDR3 protein. This table has roughly 130,000 distinct CDR3 sequences, roughly 15% appearing once. General study points: In synovial fluid and blood from reactive arthritis, some motif variants were previously reported. A TCR beta motif of about 8 highly homologous variants appeared characteristic of ankylosing spondylitis blood. The disease-linked clones had a CD8+ phenotype and low blood frequencies.

Sequences were obtained from blood, either unsorted or a sorted T cell fraction (not recorded which). The receptor was isolated from a female donor with ankylosing spondylitis or in good health (not recorded which). The chain couples TRBV6-2 or TRBV6-3 to TRBJ2-1; 7 bases agree with TRBD2. For the CDR3, the DNA is TGTGCCACCCGGGAGGTCTCCTACAATGAGCAGTTCTTC. It yields the protein CATREVSYNEQFF.